The sequence of this T cell receptor (beta chain) was determined in a study of T-cell reconstitution after alpha-beta-depleted transplantation in children. Trimming left V 4 bases short and J 7 bases short, with 16 bases between. The CDR3 sequence is 15 residues long. Per germline, CDR1 LGHNA and CDR2 YNFKEQ. The authors prepared the TCRbeta library with unique molecular identifiers. TCRdb independently ran MiXCR on the PCR reads; one entry per CDR3 protein. Among a few hundred thousand distinct CDR3 sequences, 10% to 15% were seen once, and the ten largest hold roughly 4.3%. This clonotype was seen a handful of times.

V usage is TRBV4-2 and J usage is TRBJ1-4; the D gene is possibly TRBD1 (6 bases). This clonotype was sampled from a human donor who donated a stem cell graft to a child with Fanconi anemia. Sequenced material: PBMCs, taken from the stem cell graft. The CDR3 loop is CASSLDGGGGEKLFF. CDR3 DNA: TGTGCCAGCAGCCTAGATGGGGGCGGAGGTGAAAAACTGTTTTTT.